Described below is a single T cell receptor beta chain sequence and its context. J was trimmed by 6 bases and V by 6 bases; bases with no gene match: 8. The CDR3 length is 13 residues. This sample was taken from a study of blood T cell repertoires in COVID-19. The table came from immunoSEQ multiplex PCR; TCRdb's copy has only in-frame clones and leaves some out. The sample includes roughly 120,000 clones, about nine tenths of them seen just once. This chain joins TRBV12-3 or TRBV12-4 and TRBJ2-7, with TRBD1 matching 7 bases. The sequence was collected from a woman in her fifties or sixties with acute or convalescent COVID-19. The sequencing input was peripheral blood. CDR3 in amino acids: CASRLQGFGEQYF. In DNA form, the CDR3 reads TGTGCCAGCAGGCTACAGGGGTTTGGCGAGCAGTACTTC.